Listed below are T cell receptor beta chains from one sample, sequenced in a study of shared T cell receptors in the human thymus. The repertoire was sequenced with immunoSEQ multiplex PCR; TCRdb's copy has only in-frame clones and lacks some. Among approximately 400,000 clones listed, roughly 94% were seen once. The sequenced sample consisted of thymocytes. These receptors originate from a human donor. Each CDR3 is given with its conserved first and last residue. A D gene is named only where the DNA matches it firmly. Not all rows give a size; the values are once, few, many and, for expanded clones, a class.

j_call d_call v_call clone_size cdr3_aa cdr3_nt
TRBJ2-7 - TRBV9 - CASSEKGEGPAVEEQYF TGTGCCAGCAGCGAAAAGGGGGAGGGCCCCGCTGTCGAGGAGCAGTACTTC
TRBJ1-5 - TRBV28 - CASSIRTGNQPQHF TGTGCCAGCAGTATCCGGACAGGCAATCAGCCCCAGCATTTT
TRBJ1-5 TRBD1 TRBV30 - CAWSVPTGQGATQPQHF TGTGCCTGGAGTGTACCAACGGGACAGGGGGCGACTCAGCCCCAGCATTTT
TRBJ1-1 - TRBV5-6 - CASSLDNERWWNTEAFF TGTGCCAGCAGCTTGGATAATGAGCGTTGGTGGAACACTGAAGCTTTCTTT
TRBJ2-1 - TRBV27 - CASSLGPPFWGEQFF TGTGCCAGCAGTTTAGGGCCCCCTTTTTGGGGTGAGCAGTTCTTC
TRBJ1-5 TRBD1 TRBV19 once CASSLRTGTVYEGNQPQHF TGTGCCAGTAGTTTGAGAACCGGGACAGTTTACGAGGGCAATCAGCCCCAGCATTTT
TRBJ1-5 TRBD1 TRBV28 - CASSLYRDRVEGNQPQHF TGTGCCAGCAGTTTATACCGGGACAGGGTTGAAGGCAATCAGCCCCAGCATTTT
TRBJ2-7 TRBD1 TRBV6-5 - CASSYSQGQGIEQYF TGTGCCAGCAGTTACTCGCAGGGACAGGGCATCGAGCAGTACTTC
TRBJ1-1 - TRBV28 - CASSLFKGGDGSTEAFF TGTGCCAGCAGTTTATTTAAGGGGGGCGATGGAAGCACTGAAGCTTTCTTT
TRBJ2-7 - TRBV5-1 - CASSLDPQDEQYF TGCGCCAGCAGCTTGGATCCCCAGGACGAGCAGTACTTC
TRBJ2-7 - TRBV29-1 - CSVGRENAYEQYF TGCAGCGTTGGGAGGGAGAATGCCTACGAGCAGTACTTC
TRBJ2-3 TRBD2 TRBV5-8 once CASSSQTSGPGDTQYF TGTGCCAGCAGCTCGCAGACTAGCGGGCCTGGAGATACGCAGTATTTT
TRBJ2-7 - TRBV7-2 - CASSLASPMGSSPYEQYF TGTGCCAGCAGCTTAGCCTCCCCTATGGGGAGCTCTCCCTACGAGCAGTACTTC
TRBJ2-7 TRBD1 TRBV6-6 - CASSLTGQGLPYEQYF TGTGCCAGCAGTCTCACCGGACAGGGTTTACCCTACGAGCAGTACTTC
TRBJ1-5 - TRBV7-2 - CASSLGSWQAPNQPQHF TGTGCCAGCAGCTTAGGGTCGTGGCAGGCCCCCAATCAGCCCCAGCATTTT
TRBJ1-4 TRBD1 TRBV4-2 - CASSQGDRELVREKLFF TGTGCCAGCAGCCAAGGGGACAGGGAACTTGTACGTGAAAAACTGTTTTTT
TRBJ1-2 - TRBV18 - CASSPRFTIVGYTF TGTGCCAGCTCACCACGGTTCACCATAGTCGGCTACACCTTC
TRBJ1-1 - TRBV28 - CASSFKAGSRNTEAFF TGTGCCAGCAGTTTTAAGGCGGGCAGTCGGAACACTGAAGCTTTCTTT
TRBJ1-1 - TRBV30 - CAWSVQGSDTEAFF TGTGCCTGGAGTGTACAGGGCAGCGACACTGAAGCTTTCTTT
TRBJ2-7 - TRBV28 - CASSFFIRDTNYEQYF TGTGCCAGCAGTTTCTTCATCCGAGACACCAACTACGAGCAGTACTTC
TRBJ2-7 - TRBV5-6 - CASSLGGMYYEQYF TGTGCCAGCAGCTTAGGCGGGATGTACTACGAGCAGTACTTC
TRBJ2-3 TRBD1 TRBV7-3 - CASSPRGRGTDTQYF TGTGCCAGCAGCCCAAGGGGGCGCGGCACAGATACGCAGTATTTT
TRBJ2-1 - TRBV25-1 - CASSAPRRGTPYNEQFF TGTGCCAGCAGTGCCCCGCGGAGGGGGACACCTTACAATGAGCAGTTCTTC
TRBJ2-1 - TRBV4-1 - CASSQDPQKPALGGLEGNEQFF TGCGCCAGCAGCCAAGATCCCCAAAAACCGGCATTAGGAGGGTTGGAGGGCAATGAGCAGTTCTTC
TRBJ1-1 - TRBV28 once CASRPGLTEAFF TGTGCCAGCAGGCCGGGACTGACCGAAGCTTTCTTT
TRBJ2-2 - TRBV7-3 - CASSLKPRDSLTGELFF TGTGCCAGCAGCTTAAAGCCCCGGGACTCCCTCACCGGGGAGCTGTTTTTT
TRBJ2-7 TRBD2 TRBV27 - CASSLRAGERYEQYF TGTGCCAGCAGTTTAAGAGCGGGAGAGAGGTACGAGCAGTACTTC
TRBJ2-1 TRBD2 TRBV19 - CASSGTSSHNEQFF TGTGCCAGTAGTGGGACTAGCAGCCACAATGAGCAGTTCTTC
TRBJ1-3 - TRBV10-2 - CASRDGNSGNTIYF TGCGCCAGCAGGGACGGCAACTCTGGAAACACCATATATTTT
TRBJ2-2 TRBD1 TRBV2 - CASSQGGVANTGELFF TGTGCCAGCAGTCAAGGGGGCGTCGCGAACACCGGGGAGCTGTTTTTT
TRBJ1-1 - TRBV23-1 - CASSQSVSAGGRWDTEAFF TGCGCCAGCAGTCAATCGGTATCGGCGGGCGGCCGGTGGGACACTGAAGCTTTCTTT
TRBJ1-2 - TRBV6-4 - CASSDRQAYGYTF TGTGCCAGCAGTGATCGGCAGGCCTATGGCTACACCTTC
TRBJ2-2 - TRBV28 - CASRSWVGELFF TGTGCCAGCAGAAGTTGGGTCGGGGAGCTGTTTTTT
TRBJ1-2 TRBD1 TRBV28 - CATYWTGGSHYGYTF TGTGCCACCTATTGGACAGGGGGCTCCCACTATGGCTACACCTTC
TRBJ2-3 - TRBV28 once CASSLTRAGSDTQYF TGTGCCAGCAGTTTAACGCGGGCAGGGTCAGATACGCAGTATTTT
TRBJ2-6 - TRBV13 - CASSFRGPGANVLTF TGTGCCAGCAGCTTCCGAGGTCCTGGGGCCAACGTCCTGACTTTC
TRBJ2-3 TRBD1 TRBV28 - CASSFTGDGTDTQYF TGTGCCAGCAGTTTTACAGGGGACGGCACAGATACGCAGTATTTT
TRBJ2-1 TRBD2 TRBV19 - CASSIFQRGRVYNEQFF TGTGCCAGTAGTATTTTTCAGCGCGGGAGGGTTTACAATGAGCAGTTCTTC
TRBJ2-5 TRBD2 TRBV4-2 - CASSQNSGDQETQYF TGTGCCAGCAGCCAAAATAGCGGGGATCAAGAGACCCAGTACTTC
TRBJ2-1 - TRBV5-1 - CASSLGVTDNNEQFF TGCGCCAGCAGCTTGGGAGTGACTGACAACAATGAGCAGTTCTTC
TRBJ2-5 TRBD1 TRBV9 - CASSVGGRGQETQYF TGTGCCAGCAGCGTAGGGGGCAGGGGGCAAGAGACCCAGTACTTC
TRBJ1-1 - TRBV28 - CASRTPGPGPMNTEAFF TGTGCCAGCAGAACCCCCGGGCCGGGCCCTATGAACACTGAAGCTTTCTTT
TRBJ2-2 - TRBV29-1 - CSVESQGPGELFF TGCAGCGTTGAGAGTCAGGGTCCCGGGGAGCTGTTTTTT
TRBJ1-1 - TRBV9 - CASTVLGEGKENTEAFF TGTGCCAGCACCGTCTTAGGCGAGGGTAAGGAGAACACTGAAGCTTTCTTT
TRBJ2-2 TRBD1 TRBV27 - CASSLSVWRTGEAGELFF TGTGCCAGCAGTTTAAGTGTTTGGAGGACAGGGGAGGCCGGGGAGCTGTTTTTT
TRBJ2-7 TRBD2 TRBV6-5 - CASSYSSGRAYEQYF TGTGCCAGCAGTTACTCGAGCGGGAGGGCCTACGAGCAGTACTTC
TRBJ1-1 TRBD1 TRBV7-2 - CASSLVTGGGTEAFF TGTGCCAGCAGCTTAGTGACAGGGGGCGGCACTGAAGCTTTCTTT
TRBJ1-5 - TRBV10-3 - CAISESREGNQPQHF TGTGCCATCAGTGAATCCAGGGAAGGCAATCAGCCCCAGCATTTT
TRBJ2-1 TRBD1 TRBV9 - CASSATSGTDNEQFF TGTGCCAGCAGCGCAACATCCGGGACAGACAATGAGCAGTTCTTC
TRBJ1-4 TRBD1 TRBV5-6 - CASMRRGTGFNEKLFF TGTGCCAGCATGCGCCGGGGGACAGGGTTTAATGAAAAACTGTTTTTT
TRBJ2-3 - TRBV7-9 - CASSHQLAFSTDTQYF TGTGCCAGCAGCCACCAGCTAGCGTTTAGCACAGATACGCAGTATTTT
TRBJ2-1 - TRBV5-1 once CASSGIGGRSGYNEQFF TGCGCCAGCAGCGGGATCGGGGGCCGGTCGGGCTACAATGAGCAGTTCTTC
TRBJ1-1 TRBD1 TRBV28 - CASSFLSLDRGQVTEAFF TGTGCCAGCAGTTTCCTTTCCCTGGACAGGGGGCAGGTCACTGAAGCTTTCTTT